This T cell receptor (beta chain) was documented in a study of OX40 agonist ivuxolimab in advanced cancers. The CDR3 loop spans 17 amino acids. V gave up 1 base and J gave up 2 bases, with 15 bases separating them. Germline V gene sequence: CDR1 SGHVS, CDR2 FNYEAQ. Sequencing was performed with immunoSEQ multiplex PCR; in TCRdb, only in-frame clones are kept and a portion is missing. The profile shows 50,000 to 75,000 clones, roughly 87% of them singletons. The source was CD4+ or CD8+ T cells sorted from blood, collected in a trial of the OX40 agonist ivuxolimab. The sequence came from an adult with an advanced solid tumor such as melanoma, head and neck, liver or kidney cancer. The chain is built from TRBV7-6 and TRBJ1-5; D is perhaps TRBD1 (5 bases). CDR3 in DNA: TGTGCCAGCAGCTTAGGAGTGGGGCAGGGTGGCAATCAGCCCCAGCATTTT. This encodes CASSLGVGQGGNQPQHF.